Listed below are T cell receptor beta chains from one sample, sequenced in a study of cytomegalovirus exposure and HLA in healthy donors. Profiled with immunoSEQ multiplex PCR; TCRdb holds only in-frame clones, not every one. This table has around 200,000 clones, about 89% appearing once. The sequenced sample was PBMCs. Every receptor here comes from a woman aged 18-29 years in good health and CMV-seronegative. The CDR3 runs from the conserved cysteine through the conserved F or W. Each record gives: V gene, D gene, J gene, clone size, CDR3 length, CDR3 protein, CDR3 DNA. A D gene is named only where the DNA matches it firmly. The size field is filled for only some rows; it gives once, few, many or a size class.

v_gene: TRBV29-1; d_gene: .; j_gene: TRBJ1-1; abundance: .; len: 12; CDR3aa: CSVREGTIEAFF; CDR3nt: TGCAGCGTCCGGGAGGGAACGATTGAAGCTTTCTTT
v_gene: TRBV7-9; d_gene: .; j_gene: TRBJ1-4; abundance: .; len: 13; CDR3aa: CASSSIRGEGLFF; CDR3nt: TGTGCCAGCAGCTCTATCCGGGGTGAAGGACTGTTTTTT
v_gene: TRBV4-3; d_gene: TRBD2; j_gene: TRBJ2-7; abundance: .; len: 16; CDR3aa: CSSSQGRVGGTYEQYF; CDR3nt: TGCTCCAGCAGCCAAGGGCGAGTGGGGGGGACCTACGAGCAGTACTTC
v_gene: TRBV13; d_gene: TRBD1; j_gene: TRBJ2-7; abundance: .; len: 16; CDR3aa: CASRPYGTGESYEQYF; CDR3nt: TGTGCCAGCAGACCTTATGGGACAGGGGAATCCTACGAGCAGTACTTC
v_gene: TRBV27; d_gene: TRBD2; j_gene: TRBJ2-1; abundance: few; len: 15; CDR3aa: CASSLRASGINEQFF; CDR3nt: TGTGCCAGCAGTTTACGGGCTAGCGGGATCAATGAGCAGTTCTTC
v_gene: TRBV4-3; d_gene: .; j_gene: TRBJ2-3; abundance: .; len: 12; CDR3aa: CASSQDRRTQYF; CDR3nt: TGCGCCAGCAGCCAAGATCGGAGGACGCAGTATTTT
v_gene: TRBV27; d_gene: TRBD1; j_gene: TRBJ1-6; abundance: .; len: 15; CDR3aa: CASSPVGTGRSPLHF; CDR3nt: TGTGCCAGCAGCCCCGTCGGGACAGGGCGGTCACCCCTCCACTTT
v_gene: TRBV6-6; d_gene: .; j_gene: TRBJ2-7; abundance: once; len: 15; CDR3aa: CASSYPQTGRYEQYF; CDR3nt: TGTGCCAGCAGTTACCCACAGACAGGTCGCTACGAGCAGTACTTC
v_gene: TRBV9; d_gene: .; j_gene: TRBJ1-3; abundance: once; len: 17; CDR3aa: CASSVEGPRGKGNTIYF; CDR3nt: TGTGCCAGCAGCGTAGAAGGGCCCCGGGGGAAGGGAAACACCATATATTTT
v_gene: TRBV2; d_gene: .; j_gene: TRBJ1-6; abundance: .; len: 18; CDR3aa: CASSVKAGSSSYNSPLHF; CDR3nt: TGTGCCAGCAGTGTAAAAGCAGGCAGCAGCTCCTATAATTCACCCCTCCACTTT
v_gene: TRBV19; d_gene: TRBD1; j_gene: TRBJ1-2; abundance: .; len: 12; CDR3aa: CASTTGGRGYTF; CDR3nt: TGTGCCAGTACTACAGGGGGCCGCGGCTACACCTTC
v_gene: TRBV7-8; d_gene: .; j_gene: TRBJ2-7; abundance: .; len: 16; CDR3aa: CASSLGPMTVSYEQYF; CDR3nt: TGTGCCAGCAGCTTAGGACCGATGACAGTTTCCTACGAGCAGTACTTC
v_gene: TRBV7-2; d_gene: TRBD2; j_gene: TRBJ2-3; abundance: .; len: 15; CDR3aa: CASSLHPTSADTQYF; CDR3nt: TGTGCCAGCAGCTTACACCCAACTAGCGCAGATACGCAGTATTTT
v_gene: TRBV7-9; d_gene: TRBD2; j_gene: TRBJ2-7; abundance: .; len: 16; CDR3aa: CASSSPLAGQYYEQYF; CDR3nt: TGTGCCAGCAGCTCCCCCCTAGCGGGTCAATACTACGAGCAGTACTTC
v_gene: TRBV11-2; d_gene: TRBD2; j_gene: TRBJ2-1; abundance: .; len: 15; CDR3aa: CASSFRLAGYNEQFF; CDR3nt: TGTGCCAGCAGCTTCCGACTAGCGGGCTACAATGAGCAGTTCTTC
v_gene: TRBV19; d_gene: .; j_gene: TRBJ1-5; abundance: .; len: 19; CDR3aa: CASKFVQGTPKYSNQPQHF; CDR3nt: TGTGCCAGTAAATTCGTTCAGGGGACGCCCAAATATAGCAATCAGCCCCAGCATTTT
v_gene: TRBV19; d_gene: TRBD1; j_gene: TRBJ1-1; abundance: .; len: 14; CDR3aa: CASRDRALNTEAFF; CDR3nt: TGTGCCAGTCGAGACAGGGCCCTGAACACTGAAGCTTTCTTT
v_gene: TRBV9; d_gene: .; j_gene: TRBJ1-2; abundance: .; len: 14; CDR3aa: CASSVVGTSFGYTF; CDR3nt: TGTGCCAGCAGCGTAGTCGGGACATCATTTGGCTACACCTTC
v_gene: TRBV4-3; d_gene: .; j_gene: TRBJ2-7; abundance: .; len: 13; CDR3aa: CASSQEEGYEQYF; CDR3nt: TGCGCCAGCAGCCAAGAAGAGGGTTACGAGCAGTACTTC
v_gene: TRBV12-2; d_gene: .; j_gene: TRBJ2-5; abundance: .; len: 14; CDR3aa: CASRLVAPTGEQYF; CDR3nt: TGTGCAAGTCGCTTAGTTGCGCCCACCGGAGAGCAGTACTTC
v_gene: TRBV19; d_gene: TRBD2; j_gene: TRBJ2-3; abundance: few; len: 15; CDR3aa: CASSIMLAGVDTQYF; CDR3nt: TGTGCCAGTAGTATAATGCTAGCGGGAGTGGATACGCAGTATTTT
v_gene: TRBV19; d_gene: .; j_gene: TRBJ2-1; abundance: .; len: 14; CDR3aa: CASSIGDIINEQFF; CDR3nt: TGTGCCAGTAGTATAGGGGACATAATCAATGAGCAGTTCTTC
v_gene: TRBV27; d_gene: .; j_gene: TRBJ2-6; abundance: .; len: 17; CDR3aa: CASRPTGPYSGANVLTF; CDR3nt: TGTGCCAGCAGACCCACAGGGCCCTACTCTGGGGCCAACGTCCTGACTTTC
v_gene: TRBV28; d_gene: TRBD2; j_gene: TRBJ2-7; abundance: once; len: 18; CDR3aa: CASSLYLSASGGSYEQYF; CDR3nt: TGTGCCAGCAGTTTATATCTGTCAGCTAGCGGCGGTTCCTACGAGCAGTACTTC
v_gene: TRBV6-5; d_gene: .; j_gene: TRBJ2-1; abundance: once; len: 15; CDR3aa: CASSATPDSSNEQFF; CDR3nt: TGTGCCAGCAGCGCTACCCCGGACAGCAGCAATGAGCAGTTCTTC
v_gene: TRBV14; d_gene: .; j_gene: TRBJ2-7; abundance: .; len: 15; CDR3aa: CASSQWGVGSYEQYF; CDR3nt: TGTGCCAGCAGCCAATGGGGGGTTGGCTCCTACGAGCAGTACTTC
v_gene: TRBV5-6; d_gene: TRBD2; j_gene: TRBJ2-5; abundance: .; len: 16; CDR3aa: CASSLARRGGQETQYF; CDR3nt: TGTGCCAGCAGCTTGGCCCGGCGGGGGGGTCAAGAGACCCAGTACTTC
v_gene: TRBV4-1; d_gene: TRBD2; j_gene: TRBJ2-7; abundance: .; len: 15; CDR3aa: CASSQLAGVTYEQYF; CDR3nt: TGCGCCAGCAGCCAACTAGCGGGGGTTACCTACGAGCAGTACTTC
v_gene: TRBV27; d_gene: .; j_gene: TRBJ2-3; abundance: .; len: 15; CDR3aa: CASRSARGPTDTQYF; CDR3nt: TGTGCCAGCAGATCCGCGCGGGGTCCCACAGATACGCAGTATTTT
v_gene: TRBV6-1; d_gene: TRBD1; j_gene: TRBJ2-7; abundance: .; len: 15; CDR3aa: CASSEASGQGGEQYF; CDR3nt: TGTGCCAGCAGTGAAGCTTCGGGACAGGGCGGAGAGCAGTACTTC
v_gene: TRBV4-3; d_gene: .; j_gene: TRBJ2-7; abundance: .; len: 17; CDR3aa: CASSQEDDRSYSYEQYF; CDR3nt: TGCGCCAGCAGCCAGGAAGACGACAGGTCCTACTCCTACGAGCAGTACTTC
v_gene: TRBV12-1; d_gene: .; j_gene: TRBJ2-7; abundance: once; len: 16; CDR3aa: CASSFGGQVGSYEQYF; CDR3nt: TGTGCCAGCAGCTTTGGGGGACAGGTGGGCTCCTACGAGCAGTACTTC
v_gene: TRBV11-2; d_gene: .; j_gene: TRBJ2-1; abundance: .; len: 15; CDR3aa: CASSPGAGAYNEQFF; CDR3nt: TGTGCCAGCAGCCCAGGGGCGGGGGCCTACAATGAGCAGTTCTTC
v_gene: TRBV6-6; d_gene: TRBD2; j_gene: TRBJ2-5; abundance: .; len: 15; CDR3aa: CASLVGGGRGETQYF; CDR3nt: TGTGCCAGTCTTGTCGGTGGCGGGAGGGGAGAGACCCAGTACTTC
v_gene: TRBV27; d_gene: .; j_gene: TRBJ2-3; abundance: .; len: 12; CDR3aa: CASSRAADTQYF; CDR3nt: TGTGCCAGCAGCAGGGCAGCAGATACGCAGTATTTT
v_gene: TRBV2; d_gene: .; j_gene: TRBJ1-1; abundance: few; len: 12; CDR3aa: CASSLKNTEAFF; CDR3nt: TGTGCCAGCTCACTGAAGAACACTGAAGCTTTCTTT
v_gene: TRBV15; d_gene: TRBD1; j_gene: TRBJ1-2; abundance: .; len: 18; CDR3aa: CATSSGGDRGFVRQYYTF; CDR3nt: TGTGCCACCAGCTCCGGCGGGGACAGGGGGTTCGTGCGCCAGTACTACACCTTC
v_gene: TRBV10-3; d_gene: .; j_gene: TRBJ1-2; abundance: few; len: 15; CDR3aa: CAISGGRAFSYGYTF; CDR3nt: TGTGCCATCAGTGGTGGCAGGGCCTTTAGCTATGGCTACACCTTC
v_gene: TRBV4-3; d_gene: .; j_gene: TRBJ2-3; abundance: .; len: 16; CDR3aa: CASSQVEKVSTDTQYF; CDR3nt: TGCGCCAGCAGCCAGGTGGAGAAGGTTAGCACAGATACGCAGTATTTT
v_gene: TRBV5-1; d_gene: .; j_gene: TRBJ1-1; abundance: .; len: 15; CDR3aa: CASSPSSGGYTEAFF; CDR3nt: TGCGCCAGCAGCCCGTCCTCGGGGGGGTACACTGAAGCTTTCTTT
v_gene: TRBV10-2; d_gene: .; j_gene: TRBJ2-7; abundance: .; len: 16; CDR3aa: CASSESLAGAPYEQYF; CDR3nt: TGCGCCAGCAGTGAGTCTTTGGCGGGGGCCCCCTACGAGCAGTACTTC
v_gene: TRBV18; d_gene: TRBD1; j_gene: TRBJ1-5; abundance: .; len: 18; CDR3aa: CASSPRFVDRAKNQPQHF; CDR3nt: TGTGCCAGCTCACCAAGATTTGTGGACAGGGCCAAGAATCAGCCCCAGCATTTT
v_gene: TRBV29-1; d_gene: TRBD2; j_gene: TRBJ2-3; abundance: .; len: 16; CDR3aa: CSVVGGLAGSTDTQYF; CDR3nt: TGCAGCGTTGTGGGGGGACTAGCGGGCTCCACAGATACGCAGTATTTT
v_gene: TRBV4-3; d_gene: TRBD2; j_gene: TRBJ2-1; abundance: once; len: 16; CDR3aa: CASSQGGGLAYNEQFF; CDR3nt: TGCGCCAGCAGCCAAGGGGGGGGACTAGCGTACAATGAGCAGTTCTTC
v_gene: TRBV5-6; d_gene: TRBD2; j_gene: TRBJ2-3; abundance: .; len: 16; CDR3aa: CASSSLGGVLSDTQYF; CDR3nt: TGTGCCAGCAGCAGCCTTGGGGGGGTTTTGTCAGATACGCAGTATTTT
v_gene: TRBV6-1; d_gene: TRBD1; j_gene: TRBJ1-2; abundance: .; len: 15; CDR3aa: CASSALRTGGKGYTF; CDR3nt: TGTGCCAGCAGTGCTTTAAGGACAGGAGGAAAAGGCTACACCTTC
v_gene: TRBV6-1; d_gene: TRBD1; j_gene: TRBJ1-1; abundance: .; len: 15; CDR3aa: CASSEMGTENTEAFF; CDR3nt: TGTGCCAGCAGTGAGATGGGGACAGAGAACACTGAAGCTTTCTTT
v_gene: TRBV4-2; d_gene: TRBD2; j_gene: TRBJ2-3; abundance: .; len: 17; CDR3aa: CASSQELGLGRTDTQYF; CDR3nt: TGTGCCAGCAGCCAAGAGTTAGGACTAGGACGGACAGATACGCAGTATTTT
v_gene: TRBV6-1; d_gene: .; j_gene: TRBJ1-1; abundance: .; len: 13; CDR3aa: CATTRPLVEEAFF; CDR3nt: TGTGCCACCACCAGGCCTCTCGTCGAGGAAGCTTTCTTT
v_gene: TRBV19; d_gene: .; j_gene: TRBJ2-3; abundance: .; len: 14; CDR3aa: CASSSGAGTDTQYF; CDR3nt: TGTGCCAGTAGTAGCGGAGCAGGCACAGATACGCAGTATTTT
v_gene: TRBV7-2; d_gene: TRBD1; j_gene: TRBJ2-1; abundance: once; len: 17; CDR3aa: CASSLALGTGLLNEQFF; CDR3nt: TGTGCCAGCAGCTTAGCTCTAGGGACAGGGCTTTTAAATGAGCAGTTCTTC
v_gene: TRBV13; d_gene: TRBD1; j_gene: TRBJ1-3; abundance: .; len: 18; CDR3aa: CASSDPGTGLTVGNTIYF; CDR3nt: TGTGCCAGCAGCGACCCAGGGACAGGGCTAACGGTCGGAAACACCATATATTTT
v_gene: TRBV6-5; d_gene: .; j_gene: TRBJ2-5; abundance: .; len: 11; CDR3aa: CCPRGQETQYF; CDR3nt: TGTTGTCCCCGGGGGCAAGAGACCCAGTACTTC
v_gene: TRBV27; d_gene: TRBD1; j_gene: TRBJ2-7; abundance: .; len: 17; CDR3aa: CASSLGPGQGFSYEQYF; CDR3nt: TGTGCCAGCAGTTTGGGGCCGGGACAGGGATTCTCCTACGAGCAGTACTTC
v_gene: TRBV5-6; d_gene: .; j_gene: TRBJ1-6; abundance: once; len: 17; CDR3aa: CASSARRDLANNSPLHF; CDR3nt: TGTGCCAGCAGCGCCCGCCGGGACTTAGCTAATAATTCACCCCTCCACTTT
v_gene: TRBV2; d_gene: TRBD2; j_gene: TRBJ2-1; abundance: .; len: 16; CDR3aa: CASRGTSGGADNEQFF; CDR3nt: TGTGCCAGCAGGGGTACTAGCGGGGGGGCCGATAATGAGCAGTTCTTC
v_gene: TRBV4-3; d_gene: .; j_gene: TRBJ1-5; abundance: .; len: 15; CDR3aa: CASSQDRGRDQPQHF; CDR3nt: TGCGCCAGCAGCCAAGATCGAGGGAGGGATCAGCCCCAGCATTTT
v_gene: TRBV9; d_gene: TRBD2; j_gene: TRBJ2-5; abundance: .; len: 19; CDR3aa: CASSVEGLAGGPAEETQYF; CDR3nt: TGTGCCAGCAGCGTAGAGGGACTAGCGGGGGGGCCTGCGGAGGAGACCCAGTACTTC
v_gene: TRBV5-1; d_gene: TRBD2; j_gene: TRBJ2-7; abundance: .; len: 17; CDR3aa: CASSLTWLSGRTYEQYF; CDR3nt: TGCGCCAGCAGCTTGACTTGGCTTAGCGGGAGAACCTACGAGCAGTACTTC